This T cell receptor (beta chain) derives from a study of blood T cells in healthy people across ages. Alongside a J-beta primer mix, a sample-barcoded 5' primer served in a second PCR lasting about 7 to 11 cycles. One entry per CDR3 protein results from TCRdb running MiXCR on the 5' RACE reads. This sample has 850,000 or so distinct CDR3 sequences; more than 25% occur once, and the top ten carry around 16%. The CDR3 has 16 amino acids. Trimming removed 1 base at V and 1 base at J, with 17 bases between. Germline V CDR1 and CDR2: DFQATT, SNEGSKA (reference sequence). The TCR originated in a woman older than 75 in good health. The sequenced sample consisted of blood. This chain links TRBV20-1 with TRBJ2-7; D uncertain. The CDR3 sequence: CSARAGMVPFSYEQYF. The CDR3 bases are TGCAGTGCTAGAGCTGGGATGGTACCCTTTTCCTACGAGCAGTACTTC.